This T cell receptor (beta chain) was profiled in a study of long-term antiretroviral therapy in people with HIV (dated by TCRdb to 2022 to 2024). Background for the entire study: Collection of the earliest samples took place about a decade ahead of the 2015 WHO recommendation for immediate ART, at a time when ART was typically delayed until CD4 counts fell. A retrospective serial study tested whether ART initiation and durable HIV suppression were associated with changes in peripheral blood TRB repertoire composition and diversity. From 30 adults with confirmed HIV infection, the cohort provided 150 to 200 cryopreserved PBMC samples, gathered serially across a mean of around six years (range 1-12). Among the 30 to 35 participants with HIV, eleven were female. No cross-contamination during QIAcube processing turned up in test extractions that ran a monoclonal T-cell line alongside about 35 polyclonal samples.

The immunoSEQ hsTCRB v3.0 assay was used at survey level resolution for TRB variable region sequencing. A depth of about 35,000-55,000 T-cell genomes per sample was targeted for TRB sequencing. Pooled TRB libraries were sequenced on an Illumina MiSeq with a v3 150-cycle kit. In the paper's pipeline: Repertoire analysis ran in R within a reproducible Nextflow workflow covering QC, data transformation and analysis. LymphoSeq2, an R package for exploring AIRR-Seq data, was used to implement the custom analyses. Several samples that yielded fewer than 5000 total TRB sequences were excluded, so that fewer than 200 HIV repertoires were analyzed. Among the 180 to 200 retained HIV repertoires, around 60 were collected before ART initiation and roughly 130 were collected after ART initiation. Repertoires were downsampled to 5000 TRB nucleotide sequences, with summary statistics averaged over 100 downsampling iterations. Only TRB sequences with CDR3 regions of at least seven amino acids were retained for analysis. Diversity was measured with a Shannon entropy-derived clonality score and the Gini coefficient. In repertoire networks, the top 5000 CDR3 amino acid sequences were linked whenever an edit distance of one separated two sequences. GLIPH2 predicted antigen specificity groups and MHC restriction for TRB CDR3 amino acid sequences. To flag known associations with CMV, EBV, HIV or tissue antigens, CDR3 amino acid sequences were compared against VDJdb and McPAS-TCR. Pre-ART, post-ART and control groups were compared with Wilcoxon signed-rank tests and Holm-Bonferroni correction. As stored in TCRdb, this immuneACCESS dataset retains in-frame rearrangements with V and J assigned. A fraction of the clones does not appear; measured against another copy, unresolved V genes explain less than half of the discrepancy, and the remainder lacks a known reason. V and J calls and clone size are those listed in that table; D and trimming were worked out from the DNA. For this sample the table gives over 7,500 clones, of which around 79% were detected only once. The leading ten clones occupy about 15% of the sample.

General study outcomes and caveats: Because cell numbers in pre-ART samples were limited, unsorted PBMC were profiled instead of sorted CD4+ and CD8+ T cells. At every time point, the repertoire was dominated by expanded TRB clones first identified before ART initiation, although this dominance fluctuated and, in many PLHIV, declined after ART. Because PBMC availability was limited, only the TCR beta chain was sequenced, with no alpha chain pairing. Starting ART was linked to a significant rise in TRB diversity, yet even after long-term ART the diversity remained significantly lower than in transplant donor controls. Compared with controls, HIV repertoires had narrower CDR3 length ranges, and the network structure pointed to an antigen-experienced repertoire that shifted only slightly toward naive after ART. The samples span the years 2004 to 2017, and the ART regimens used may be less effective than current regimens. No data were available on ART adherence, viral resistance or therapy changes, limiting inferences about post-ART repertoire changes.

Notes on this clone: No antigen is known for it. Per-base qualities were not stored, and no clone one base away is much larger.

CDR3 length: 17 amino acids, cysteine to phenylalanine. Only CDR3 DNA is held: 51 bases, read in frame from base 1. For this chain, trimming is 5 bases at the V end and 4 bases at the J end, and the number of junction bases without a gene match is 12. The germline V gene provides CDR1 SGHTA and CDR2 FQGNSA. Inclusion was restricted to participants for whom at least one PBMC sample before ART initiation and at least two post-ART samples were available. Every participant with HIV received treatment in the United States of America. Before DNA extraction, cryopreserved samples of 1-10 million PBMC were thawed and then washed. At the time of the earliest PBMC sample, participants with HIV were aged between roughly 20 and 55 years. PBMC samples from each participant spanned 1-4 timepoints before ART initiation and 2-8 timepoints after ART initiation, with a median of 7 samples. For every participant, serial HIV viral load, CD4+ T-cell count, ART history and demographic data were obtained. A Qiagen kit on a QIAcube was used to extract genomic DNA from unsorted PBMC, with samples processed in batches of 12.

This material consisted of unsorted PBMCs, taken 0.1 years after starting antiretroviral therapy. The V gene is TRBV7-2 and the J gene is TRBJ2-3; 10 of the junction bases match TRBD2. The TCR sequence derives from a middle-aged man with HIV. The nucleotides are TGTGCCAGCAGCCCCTCCAGCGGGGGGGTAGGGGCAGATACGCAGTATTTT. This codes for CASSPSSGGVGADTQYF.